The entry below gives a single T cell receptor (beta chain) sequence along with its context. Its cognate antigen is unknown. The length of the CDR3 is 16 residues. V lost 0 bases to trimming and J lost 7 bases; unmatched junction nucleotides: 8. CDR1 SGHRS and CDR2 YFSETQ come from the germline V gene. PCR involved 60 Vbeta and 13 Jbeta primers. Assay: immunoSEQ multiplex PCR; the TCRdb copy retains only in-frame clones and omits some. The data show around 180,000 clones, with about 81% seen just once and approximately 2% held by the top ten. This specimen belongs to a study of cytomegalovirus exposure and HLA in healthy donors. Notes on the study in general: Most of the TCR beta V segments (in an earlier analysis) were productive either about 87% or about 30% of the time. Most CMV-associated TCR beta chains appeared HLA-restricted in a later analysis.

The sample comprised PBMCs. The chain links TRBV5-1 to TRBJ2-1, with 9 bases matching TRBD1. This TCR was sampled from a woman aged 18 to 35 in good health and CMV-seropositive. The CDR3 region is CASSLAEDRGRNEQFF. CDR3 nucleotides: TGCGCCAGCAGCTTGGCCGAGGACAGGGGTAGGAATGAGCAGTTCTTC.